This T cell receptor (beta chain) was identified in a study of blood T cell repertoires in COVID-19. Across the study: The samples span acute and convalescent COVID-19 from the United States, Italy and Spain.

Enrollment of patients from Seattle took place during active infection, with longitudinal follow-up. Clones were read by immunoSEQ multiplex PCR, and TCRdb kept only the in-frame ones, dropping some. The data contain over 200,000 clones, around 89% of them seen just once; the ten biggest clones take up roughly 3%. Germline-derived CDR1 and CDR2 are MRHNA and SNTAGT. Trimming removed 4 bases from V and 0 bases from J; junction bases left unmatched: 5. The length of the CDR3 is 15 residues. The sequencing input was peripheral blood. The receptor was derived from a man between 25 and 39 years old with COVID-19, enrolled during active disease. The rearrangement joins TRBV6-4 to TRBJ2-7; TRBD2 agrees at 8 bases. The CDR3 protein is CASSARAGASYEQYF. The CDR3 DNA sequence: TGTGCCAGCAGTGCCCGAGCGGGGGCCTCCTACGAGCAGTACTTC.